This T cell receptor beta chain originates from a study of cytomegalovirus exposure and HLA in healthy donors. Study results and caveats: Sequencing likely generated an artifact that appeared as a cluster of highly shared sequence variants. Association with HLA alleles at 0.05 false discovery rate was found for 15,000 to 20,000 TCR beta sequences in a later analysis.

To note about this clone: The antigen is not known.

The J segment lost 0 bases and the V segment lost 5 bases, leaving 7 bases of the junction unmatched. The CDR3 totals 16 residues. Germline V gives CDR1 PRHDT, CDR2 FYEKMQ (reference sequence). This PCR relied on a set of 60 Vbeta primers and 13 Jbeta primers. Methods used by the authors: Roughly 11 million of the 60 million to 80 million unique TCR beta chains counted in a later analysis were shared. Libraries were prepared by immunoSEQ multiplex PCR; TCRdb keeps only in-frame clonotypes and omits some of them. That table gives V, J and clone size, and the DNA gave D and trimming. The sample has over 85,000 clones; 69% are singletons.

The gene calls are TRBV13 and TRBJ2-1, with 7 bases that match TRBD1. Sequencing was carried out using PBMCs. This TCR derives from a female donor in good health and CMV-seronegative. CDR3 nucleotide sequence: TGTGCCAGCAGCCACAACCGGGACAGCTCCTACAATGAGCAGTTCTTC. Protein: CASSHNRDSSYNEQFF.